This T cell receptor beta chain came from a study of OX40 agonist ivuxolimab in advanced cancers. The investigators sampled blood at baseline, at cycle 4 day 1, and at cycle 7 day 1. Study-wide findings and caveats: By week 6 at 0.1 to 3.0 mg/kg, blood CD4+ and CD8+ T cells had expanded clonally. On average, CD8+ T cells showed a greater number of expanded clones than CD4+.

Concerning this clone itself: Its antigen remains unidentified.

The CDR3 spans 16 residues. The V segment lost 0 bases and the J segment 4 bases; nucleotides outside the gene matches: 9. The germline gives CDR1 SGHRS, CDR2 YFSETQ. The assay was immunoSEQ multiplex PCR, and TCRdb's table has in-frame clones only and misses some. The table shows over 55,000 clones, with around 84% occurring only once. The chain links TRBV5-1 to TRBJ2-7; 8 positions agree with TRBD2. This clonotype was sampled from an adult with an advanced solid tumor such as melanoma, head and neck, liver or kidney cancer. The material sequenced was CD4+ or CD8+ T cells sorted from blood, taken in a trial of the OX40 agonist ivuxolimab. DNA for the CDR3: TGCGCCAGCAGCTTGGAATCGGCGGGAGGTGGGTACGAGCAGTACTTC. It encodes CASSLESAGGGYEQYF.